One and the same sample provided the 29 T cell receptor beta chains below, sequenced in a study of cytomegalovirus exposure and HLA in healthy donors. In the PCR, 60 Vbeta and 13 Jbeta primers were used. Clones were sequenced by immunoSEQ multiplex PCR, and TCRdb holds only the in-frame ones, with some missing. The sample lists about 270,000 clones, under 80% occurring once. The sequencing input was PBMCs. These receptor sequences come from a female donor in good health and CMV-seronegative.

This clone was found a few times. This chain connects TRBV19 to TRBJ2-1; a weak D match, TRBD2 (6 bases). This CDR3 is 19 amino acids long. V was pared by 0 bases and J by 2 bases, with 20 bases between. CDR1 is LNHDA and CDR2 is SQIVND in the germline V gene (reference sequence). CDR3 DNA sequence: TGTGCCAGTAGTATAGAAGGCCTAGCGAGCGGTATAACCTACAATGAGCAGTTCTTC. This gives the protein CASSIEGLASGITYNEQFF.

The chain links TRBV27 to TRBJ2-7, with 13 bases fitting TRBD2. After removal of 6 bases from V and 6 bases from J, the junction contained 5 bases not matched to a gene. This CDR3 spans 14 amino acids. The germline CDR1 and CDR2 sequences are MNHEY and SMNVEV (reference sequence). CDR3 sequence: CASSPGLAGAEQYF. The CDR3 nucleotides read TGTGCCAGCAGCCCCGGACTAGCGGGAGCCGAGCAGTACTTC.

The V call is TRBV28, the J call TRBJ1-5; 10 bases align to TRBD1. The CDR3 totals 14 residues. V dropped 7 bases and J dropped 4; count of bases not matched to a gene: 4. Germline CDR1 is MDHEN and CDR2 is SYDVKM. The CDR3 here is CASTPGQGNQPQHF. In DNA, the CDR3 is TGTGCCAGCACTCCGGGACAGGGGAATCAGCCCCAGCATTTT.

The V and J genes are TRBV5-4 and TRBJ1-2, with D uncertain. There are 15 residues in the CDR3. Trimming removed 1 base from V and 1 base from J, with 11 bases in between. CDR1 is SGHNT, CDR2 YYREEE, per germline (reference sequence). CDR3 region: CASSLREAVNYGYTF. CDR3 DNA sequence: TGTGCCAGCAGCTTGCGGGAAGCTGTTAACTATGGCTACACCTTC.

The rearrangement uses TRBV9 and TRBJ2-7, with a possible D match to TRBD2 (6 bases). Trimming took 7 bases from V and 6 from J, leaving 17 bases between them. CDR1 is SGDLS and CDR2 is YYNGEE in the germline V gene. The CDR3 is made up of 13 amino acids. The CDR3 protein is CASSNSGEFEQYF. The CDR3 DNA is TGTGCCAGCTCCAATTCGGGGGAATTCGAGCAGTACTTC.

The CDR3 region is CASRRDRGSGYTF. CDR3 DNA: TGTGCCAGCCGGCGGGACAGGGGTTCTGGCTACACCTTC. The chain joins TRBV6-5 to TRBJ1-2, with 10 bases fitting TRBD1. The CDR3 consists of 13 residues. V lost 8 bases and J lost 7; bases outside the gene matches: 7. Germline V lookup: CDR1 MNHEY, CDR2 SVGAGI.

The rearrangement joins TRBV6-6 to TRBJ2-7; 8 bases are a match to TRBD1. Germline trimming cut 6 bases from V and 3 bases from J; bases unmatched to any gene: 4. CDR1 and CDR2 from the germline V gene are MNHNY and SVGAGI (reference sequence). This CDR3 region has 13 residues. The CDR3 coding sequence is TGTGCCAGCAGCCCGGGACAGGTCTACGAGCAGTACTTC. Translated: CASSPGQVYEQYF.

J is TRBJ1-1 and V is TRBV5-1; 9 bases line up with TRBD1. This CDR3 has 16 residues. From germline, CDR1 is SGHRS and CDR2 YFSETQ. Losses at the gene ends were 7 bases for V and 5 bases for J; bases not matched to a gene: 15. The CDR3 nucleotides read TGCGCCAGCGTCAATACTACAGGGGGCGGGAGGACTGAAGCTTTCTTT. It translates to CASVNTTGGGRTEAFF.

This clone occurred a few times. The chain recombines TRBV5-4 with TRBJ2-2, with unresolved D. The length of the CDR3 is 13 residues. Germline V lookup: CDR1 SGHNT, CDR2 YYREEE (reference sequence). V was shortened by 4 bases and J by 7 bases, with 11 bases between the two germline ends. CDR3 residues: CASSTGVGGELFF. In DNA, the CDR3 is TGTGCCAGCAGCACTGGAGTGGGCGGGGAGCTGTTTTTT. Based on the CDR3 plus reference TRBV5-4 and TRBJ2-2, the full variable domain is ETGVTQSPTHLIKTRGQQVTLRCSSQSGHNTVSWYQQALGQGPQFIFQYYREEENGRGNFPPRFSGLQFPNYSSELNVNALELDDSALYLCASSTGVGGELFFGEGSRLTVL.

This clone came up a few times. The gene calls are TRBV19 and TRBJ1-1; D is possibly TRBD1 (5 bases). This CDR3 comprises 12 residues. Germline values: CDR1 LNHDA, CDR2 SQIVND (reference sequence). Trimming removed 7 bases from V and 4 bases from J, with 10 bases in between. This CDR3 is CASKKRGTEAFF. CDR3 bases: TGTGCCAGTAAGAAAAGGGGCACTGAAGCTTTCTTT. Full variable domain (outside the CDR3, taken from reference TRBV19 and TRBJ1-1): DGGITQSPKYLFRKEGQNVTLSCEQNLNHDAMYWYRQDPGQGLRLIYYSQIVNDFQKGDIAEGYSVSREKKESFPLTVTSAQKNPTAFYLCASKKRGTEAFFGQGTRLTVV.

This clone was observed once. The rearrangement joins TRBV30 to TRBJ2-6; D might be TRBD1 (5 bases). Trimming cost V 2 bases and J 4 bases, with 12 bases left between them. The CDR3 loop spans 15 amino acids. Germline-derived CDR1 and CDR2 are GTSNPN and SVGIG (reference sequence). The CDR3 loop reads CAWSPGRAGANVLTF. The DNA for the CDR3 is TGTGCCTGGAGTCCGGGCAGGGCCGGGGCCAACGTCCTGACTTTC.

The V gene is TRBV7-9, the J gene TRBJ2-7; the D gene is possibly TRBD1 (6 bases). The germline V gene encodes CDR1 SEHNR and CDR2 FQNEAQ (reference sequence). The CDR3 covers 14 residues. The germline V and J ends were trimmed by 5 bases and 5 bases, with 16 bases remaining between them. The CDR3 region has the DNA TGTGCCAGCAGCCCTAACAGGGATGGACACGAGCAGTACTTC. This sequence encodes CASSPNRDGHEQYF. Full variable domain (rest looked up from reference TRBV7-9 and TRBJ2-7): DTGVSQNPRHKITKRGQNVTFRCDPISEHNRLYWYRQTLGQGPEFLTYFQNEAQLEKSRLLSDRFSAERPKGSFSTLEIQRTEQGDSAMYLCASSPNRDGHEQYFGPGTRLTVT.

The J gene is TRBJ1-2, the V gene TRBV5-1; tentative D call: TRBD1 (6 bases). V lost 0 bases, J lost 5 bases, and 14 bases lay in between. Germline assignment: CDR1 SGHRS and CDR2 YFSETQ. This CDR3 contains 15 residues. The CDR3 here is CASSLGGPTSYGYTF. CDR3 coding DNA: TGCGCCAGCAGCTTGGGGGGGCCGACAAGTTATGGCTACACCTTC. The whole variable domain, remainder taken from reference TRBV5-1 and TRBJ1-2, is KAGVTQTPRYLIKTRGQQVTLSCSPISGHRSVSWYQQTPGQGLQFLFEYFSETQRNKGNFPGRFSGRQFSNSRSEMNVSTLELGDSALYLCASSLGGPTSYGYTFGSGTRLTVV.

The chain carries TRBV6-5 and TRBJ2-2; maybe TRBD2 (6 bases). This CDR3 comprises 15 residues. V lost 5 bases and J lost 3, with 13 bases in between. Germline values: CDR1 MNHEY, CDR2 SVGAGI. CDR3 in amino acids: CASSAGTRDTGELFF. The DNA of the CDR3 is TGTGCCAGCAGTGCGGGGACTCGAGACACCGGGGAGCTGTTTTTT.

This rearrangement joins TRBV7-9 to TRBJ2-7, with D possibly being TRBD1 (6 bases). The CDR3 is 14 residues long. In germline, CDR1 is SEHNR, CDR2 FQNEAQ (reference sequence). Trimming cost V 1 base and J 3 bases, with 10 bases left between them. The CDR3 DNA reads as TGTGCCAGCAGCTTAGGGAGCAGGGGCTACGAGCAGTACTTC. Its translation: CASSLGSRGYEQYF.

This clone was observed a few times. The rearrangement joins TRBV19 to TRBJ1-4; D is unresolved. The V and J ends lost 5 bases and 1 base respectively, with 11 bases between them. This CDR3 is 15 amino acids long. Germline assignment: CDR1 LNHDA and CDR2 SQIVND (reference sequence). CDR3 region: CASSEVGRTNEKLFF. CDR3 DNA sequence: TGTGCCAGTAGTGAGGTGGGGAGAACTAATGAAAAACTGTTTTTT.

This clone appeared once. The CDR3 nucleotides are TGTGCCAGCAGTCCGGGACAGGGGGTCACTGAAGCTTTCTTT. Protein sequence: CASSPGQGVTEAFF. The chain is built from TRBV28 and TRBJ1-1, with 11 nucleotides matching TRBD1. The CDR3 length is 14 residues. The V gene end was trimmed by 5 bases and the J gene end by 4 bases; junction bases not matched to a gene: 3. The germline gives CDR1 MDHEN, CDR2 SYDVKM.

This rearrangement joins TRBV5-4 to TRBJ2-7; D perhaps matches TRBD2 (5 bases). CDR1 is SGHNT, CDR2 YYREEE, per germline (reference sequence). CDR3 length equals 15 residues. Trimming removed 5 bases at V and 1 base at J, with 16 bases between. CDR3 amino acids: CASRPAGEGSYEQYF. CDR3 nucleotide sequence: TGTGCCAGCAGACCGGCAGGAGAGGGATCCTACGAGCAGTACTTC. The whole variable domain, filled in from reference TRBV5-4 and TRBJ2-7, reads ETGVTQSPTHLIKTRGQQVTLRCSSQSGHNTVSWYQQALGQGPQFIFQYYREEENGRGNFPPRFSGLQFPNYSSELNVNALELDDSALYLCASRPAGEGSYEQYFGPGTRLTVT.

The chain couples TRBV28 to TRBJ2-7; D is possibly TRBD2 (6 bases). V lost 7 bases and J lost 4, with 8 bases in between. CDR3 size: 11 residues. CDR1 is MDHEN, CDR2 SYDVKM, per germline. CDR3 protein: CASMRGYEQYF. The DNA for the CDR3 is TGTGCCAGCATGCGGGGTTACGAGCAGTACTTC. The variable domain in full, completed from reference TRBV28 and TRBJ2-7, reads DVKVTQSSRYLVKRTGEKVFLECVQDMDHENMFWYRQDPGLGLRLIYFSYDVKMKEKGDIPEGYSVSREKKERFSLILESASTNQTSMYLCASMRGYEQYFGPGTRLTVT.

The rearrangement links TRBV6-4 to TRBJ2-5; 8 bases line up with TRBD2. This CDR3 spans 15 amino acids. J gave up 5 bases and V 7 bases, and 12 bases lay outside the gene matches. The germline V gene has CDR1 MRHNA and CDR2 SNTAGT. The CDR3 bases are TGTGCCAGCATGGGGGGAGCGGGGGCGGGGGAGACCCAGTACTTC. This codes for CASMGGAGAGETQYF.

The rearrangement uses TRBV7-9 and TRBJ1-1; 9 positions agree with TRBD1. Germline V gene data show CDR1 as SEHNR and CDR2 as FQNEAQ (reference sequence). CDR3 length: 15 residues. V shed 5 bases, J shed 11 bases, and the junction held 15 bases outside the gene matches. The CDR3 sequence is CASSPAGTGLQGAFF. As DNA, the CDR3 is TGTGCCAGCAGCCCAGCCGGGACAGGGTTGCAAGGGGCTTTCTTT.

This chain joins TRBV5-1 and TRBJ2-1; a possible D gene is TRBD1 (6 bases). The germline V gene encodes CDR1 SGHRS and CDR2 YFSETQ. This CDR3 has 12 residues. V dropped 8 bases and J dropped 6 bases, with 12 bases sitting between them. The CDR3 loop is CASRGSGNEQFF. The CDR3 DNA reads TGCGCCAGTAGGGGGTCAGGCAATGAGCAGTTCTTC.

The chain has TRBV6-1 and TRBJ1-5; D is unresolved. Trimming cost V 4 bases and J 0 bases, with 13 bases left between them. CDR1 and CDR2 (germline): MNHNS, SASEGT. The CDR3 length is 16 residues. The CDR3 sequence: CASSGGRRPSNQPQHF. In nucleotides, the CDR3 is TGTGCCAGCAGTGGGGGTCGGAGGCCTAGCAATCAGCCCCAGCATTTT.

In this sample, this clone turned up once. Other DNA sequences in the same sample also yield this CDR3. The genes are TRBV4-1 and TRBJ2-1; D not resolved. V lost 1 base and J lost 7, with 5 bases in between. The CDR3 covers 12 residues. CDR1 and CDR2 (germline): MGHRA, YSYEKL. CDR3: CASSQGLNEQFF. The CDR3 DNA is TGCGCCAGCAGCCAAGGTCTGAATGAGCAGTTCTTC.

This clone was found a few times. This chain joins TRBV7-2 and TRBJ1-5; tentative D call: TRBD1 (6 bases). Between the trimmed V and J ends, which lost 2 bases and 2 bases, there was a span of 7 bases. Germline V gives CDR1 SGHTA, CDR2 FQGNSA. CDR3 length equals 14 residues. CDR3 nucleotides: TGTGCCAGCAGCTTAACAGGGCGCAATCAGCCCCAGCATTTT. Translation gives CASSLTGRNQPQHF. The whole variable domain, filled in from reference TRBV7-2 and TRBJ1-5, reads GAGVSQSPSNKVTEKGKDVELRCDPISGHTALYWYRQSLGQGLEFLIYFQGNSAPDKSGLPSDRFSAERTGGSVSTLTIQRTQQEDSAVYLCASSLTGRNQPQHFGDGTRLSIL.

The V gene is TRBV7-9, the J gene TRBJ2-2, with a possible D match to TRBD1 (5 bases). Looked up from germline, CDR1 is SEHNR and CDR2 is FQNEAQ (reference sequence). V was pared by 0 bases and J by 6 bases, with 8 bases between. The CDR3 has 14 residues. The CDR3 DNA reads TGTGCCAGCAGCTTAGCGCTGGGGCCCGGGGAGCTGTTTTTT. Protein product: CASSLALGPGELFF. The variable domain in full, completed from reference TRBV7-9 and TRBJ2-2, reads DTGVSQNPRHKITKRGQNVTFRCDPISEHNRLYWYRQTLGQGPEFLTYFQNEAQLEKSRLLSDRFSAERPKGSFSTLEIQRTEQGDSAMYLCASSLALGPGELFFGEGSRLTVL.

V usage is TRBV5-1 and J usage is TRBJ2-5; perhaps TRBD1 as D (6 bases). V dropped 3 bases and J dropped 5 bases, with 14 bases sitting between them. CDR1 and CDR2 (germline): SGHRS, YFSETQ. This CDR3 has 14 amino acids. CDR3 DNA sequence: TGCGCCAGCAGCTCGACAGGCTCCCAGGAGACCCAGTACTTC. This translates into CASSSTGSQETQYF.

The V gene is TRBV11-3, the J gene TRBJ2-5; the D gene is possibly TRBD1 (6 bases). There are 12 residues in the CDR3. Germline V gene lookup returns CDR1 SGHNT and CDR2 YENEEA. The V and J ends lost 8 bases and 9 bases respectively, with 16 bases between them. CDR3 coding DNA: TGTGCCAGCGGGGGCGCTAGAAGGGCCCAGTACTTC. This codes for CASGGARRAQYF. Complete variable domain (other parts from reference TRBV11-3 and TRBJ2-5): EAGVVQSPRYKIIEKKQPVAFWCNPISGHNTLYWYLQNLGQGPELLIRYENEEAVDDSQLPKDRFSAERLKGVDSTLKIQPAELGDSAVYLCASGGARRAQYFGPGTRLLVL.

The chain links TRBV7-9 to TRBJ2-1; D is possibly TRBD2 (5 bases). The V end was cut by 2 bases, the J end by 7 bases, with 21 bases between. The germline V gene has CDR1 SEHNR and CDR2 FQNEAQ (reference sequence). The CDR3 consists of 17 residues. The CDR3 sequence is CASSLPPRGTRRNEQFF. The CDR3 nucleotides are TGTGCCAGCAGCTTACCTCCTCGGGGAACTAGGAGGAATGAGCAGTTCTTC.